Sequencing of this TCR beta chain was carried out in a study of blood T cell repertoires in COVID-19. Study-level background: There were acute and convalescent COVID-19 samples, and they came from the United States, Italy and Spain. Sources were T cells, B-cell-depleted T cells, or PBMCs; the material itself was cDNA or gDNA.

Original processing notes: Amplification with reference gene primers provided the estimates of nucleated cell counts. The data were produced by immunoSEQ multiplex PCR, yet TCRdb's version contains in-frame clones alone and is incomplete. V, J and clone size are those of that table, while D and trimming were read from the DNA. The top ten hold under 1.5% of the sample, which has around 99,000 clones, under 95% seen once. The V gene's germline CDR1 is MNHEY and CDR2 SVGEGT. V was trimmed by 4 bases and J by 7 bases, leaving 14 bases between them. This CDR3 has 14 residues. This receptor was taken from a woman in her 30s with acute or convalescent COVID-19. The rearrangement joins TRBV6-2 or TRBV6-3 to TRBJ2-1; D remains unclear. Sequenced: peripheral blood. The CDR3 DNA reads as TGTGCCAGCAGTTCGTTACCCCGGTTAAATGAGCAGTTCTTC. This translates into CASSSLPRLNEQFF.